Each of the 23 T cell receptor beta chains below was sequenced from the same sample in a study of blood T cell repertoires in COVID-19. The data were produced by immunoSEQ multiplex PCR, yet TCRdb's version contains in-frame clones alone and is incomplete. The sample lists some 350,000 clones; 90% were seen once. Sample: peripheral blood. All receptors derive from a man in his late teens or twenties with active or convalescent COVID-19.

The chain has TRBV6-5 and TRBJ1-1; TRBD1 agrees at 8 bases. Germline V gives CDR1 MNHEY, CDR2 SVGAGI. V shed 8 bases and J 5 bases; nucleotides not matched to a gene: 10. This CDR3 region has 14 residues. CDR3 in amino acids: CASSGIDRGTEAFF. The CDR3 nucleotides read TGTGCCAGCTCGGGAATAGACAGGGGAACTGAAGCTTTCTTT.

This chain links TRBV19 with TRBJ1-5; a weak D match, TRBD1 (5 bases). Trimming cost V 6 bases and J 4 bases, with 19 bases left between them. The germline CDR1 and CDR2 sequences are LNHDA and SQIVND (reference sequence). The CDR3 totals 16 residues. CDR3: CASRTISGSRNQPQHF. The CDR3 bases are TGTGCCAGTAGAACCATCTCAGGGTCACGGAATCAGCCCCAGCATTTT.

This chain joins TRBV12-5 and TRBJ1-6; D perhaps matches TRBD1 (6 bases). V lost 1 base, J lost 9 bases, and 7 bases lay in between. The CDR3 contains 13 residues. Germline CDR1 reads LGHNT; CDR2 reads FRNRAP. The CDR3: CASGLGGGSPLHF. DNA for the CDR3: TGTGCTAGTGGTTTGGGAGGGGGTTCACCCCTCCACTTT.

The chain employs TRBV5-1 and TRBJ2-7; 7 nucleotides agree with TRBD1. Trimming at V came to 4 bases and at J to 3 bases, leaving 7 bases not matched to a gene. Germline CDR1 is SGHRS and CDR2 is YFSETQ. The CDR3 consists of 14 residues. CDR3 residues: CASSPGTANYEQYF. The CDR3 bases are TGCGCCAGCAGCCCAGGGACAGCCAACTACGAGCAGTACTTC.

This clone showed up just once. The rearrangement uses TRBV28 and TRBJ1-6; D not certain. From germline, CDR1 is MDHEN and CDR2 SYDVKM. V was pared by 7 bases and J by 0 bases, with 10 bases between. The CDR3 totals 15 residues. The CDR3: CASITGSSYNSPLHF. In DNA, the CDR3 is TGTGCCAGCATCACGGGGAGCTCCTATAATTCACCCCTCCACTTT.

J is TRBJ2-7 and V is TRBV5-5, with TRBD2 identical over 7 bases. V was pared by 3 bases and J by 5 bases, with 11 bases of the junction left unmatched. Germline-derived CDR1 and CDR2 are SGHKS and YYEKEE (reference sequence). The CDR3 spans 15 residues. This CDR3 reads CASSSFPGGGNEQYF. The CDR3 nucleotides read TGTGCCAGCAGCTCCTTTCCGGGGGGAGGGAACGAGCAGTACTTC.

V gene TRBV7-3 combines with J gene TRBJ2-5; D gene unclear. Germline CDR1 is SGHTA and CDR2 is FQGTGA. V was pared by 0 bases and J by 5 bases, with 7 bases between. CDR3 length: 13 amino acids. CDR3 amino acids: CASSLTRLETQYF. DNA of the CDR3: TGTGCCAGCAGCTTAACCAGGTTGGAGACCCAGTACTTC. Complete variable domain (other parts from reference TRBV7-3 and TRBJ2-5): GAGVSQTPSNKVTEKGKYVELRCDPISGHTALYWYRQSLGQGPEFLIYFQGTGAADDSGLPNDRFFAVRPEGSVSTLKIQRTERGDSAVYLCASSLTRLETQYFGPGTRLLVL.

This chain connects TRBV28 to TRBJ2-3; 7 bases map to TRBD2. The J segment lost 0 bases and the V segment lost 7 bases, leaving 7 bases of the junction unmatched. Germline V lookup: CDR1 MDHEN, CDR2 SYDVKM. The CDR3 covers 15 residues. The CDR3 loop reads CASTGGEYSTDTQYF. In nucleotides, the CDR3 is TGTGCCAGCACGGGGGGAGAATATAGCACAGATACGCAGTATTTT.

The rearrangement joins TRBV15 to TRBJ2-7, with a weak D call TRBD2 (7 bases). V was clipped by 4 bases and J by 6 bases, with 13 bases between them. This CDR3 is built from 13 residues. Germline CDR1 LNHNV, CDR2 YYDKDF (reference sequence). The CDR3: CATSKDRGGEQYF. DNA for the CDR3: TGTGCCACCAGCAAGGATAGGGGGGGCGAGCAGTACTTC.

The chain carries TRBV28 and TRBJ1-3, with 7 bases lining up with TRBD1. Germline V gene data show CDR1 as MDHEN and CDR2 as SYDVKM. The junction had 5 bases not matched to a gene; V was cut back by 5 bases and J by 4 bases. This CDR3 has 14 amino acids. In DNA form, the CDR3 reads TGTGCCAGCAGTGAACCGGGACAGGGAAACACCATATATTTT. Translating it yields CASSEPGQGNTIYF.

This chain joins TRBV11-2 and TRBJ2-2; D unclear. Germline CDR1 is SGHAT and CDR2 is FQNNGV. The CDR3 totals 13 residues. V lost 5 bases and J lost 3, with 7 bases in between. CDR3 DNA sequence: TGTGCCAGCAGCCCACGGGACACCGGGGAGCTGTTTTTT. As protein: CASSPRDTGELFF.

This rearrangement joins TRBV6-2 or TRBV6-3 to TRBJ2-7; the match to TRBD1 covers 8 bases. The ends lost 4 bases at V and 7 bases at J; junction bases unmatched: 12. The CDR3 has 15 residues. The germline CDR1 and CDR2 sequences are MNHEY and SVGEGT. As DNA, the CDR3 is TGTGCCAGCAGTTGGCCGGGACAGGCCGCTCGGGAGCAGTACTTC. It yields the protein CASSWPGQAAREQYF.

The chain uses TRBV7-3 and TRBJ1-6; a possible D gene is TRBD1 (5 bases). The V gene lost 2 bases and the J gene lost 7 bases, with 12 bases spanning the gap. CDR1 is SGHTA and CDR2 is FQGTGA in the germline V gene. The CDR3 consists of 15 residues. This CDR3 reads CASSLDSRSNSPLHF. The DNA for the CDR3 is TGTGCCAGCAGCTTAGACAGCCGCTCAAATTCACCCCTCCACTTT. The whole variable domain, remainder taken from reference TRBV7-3 and TRBJ1-6, is GAGVSQTPSNKVTEKGKYVELRCDPISGHTALYWYRQSLGQGPEFLIYFQGTGAADDSGLPNDRFFAVRPEGSVSTLKIQRTERGDSAVYLCASSLDSRSNSPLHFGNGTRLTVT.

The CDR3 sequence: CATRAEYYNEQFF. The CDR3 DNA follows: TGTGCCACCAGGGCGGAGTACTACAATGAGCAGTTCTTC. The chain joins TRBV6-5 to TRBJ2-1; D perhaps matches TRBD1 (5 bases). The CDR3 is 13 amino acids. Between the trimmed V and J ends, which lost 10 bases and 3 bases, there was a span of 13 bases. Germline V gene lookup returns CDR1 MNHEY and CDR2 SVGAGI.

The chain is built from TRBV6-2 or TRBV6-3 and TRBJ1-1, with a tentative D call TRBD1 (6 bases). Trimming pared 6 bases from V and 8 bases from J, leaving 13 bases between. Germline V lookup: CDR1 MNHEY, CDR2 SVGEGT. The CDR3 sequence is 12 residues long. The CDR3 DNA reads TGTGCCAGCAGCCGCCGACAGGCGGAAGCTTTCTTT. Encoded protein: CASSRRQAEAFF.

The rearrangement uses TRBV6-5 and TRBJ1-3, with 9 bases identical to TRBD1. CDR1 and CDR2 (germline): MNHEY, SVGAGI. The CDR3 sequence is 15 residues long. Trimming removed 6 bases from V and 0 bases from J; junction bases left unmatched: 3. This CDR3 is CASSLGQGSGNTIYF. DNA for the CDR3: TGTGCCAGCAGCTTGGGACAGGGCTCTGGAAACACCATATATTTT.

This clone appeared a single time. Other nucleotide sequences in the sample specify the same CDR3. The chain recombines TRBV6-5 with TRBJ1-1; maybe TRBD1 (6 bases). Per the germline V gene, CDR1 is MNHEY and CDR2 is SVGAGI. CDR3 size: 14 residues. The germline V and J ends were trimmed by 5 bases and 5 bases, with 15 bases remaining between them. The CDR3 DNA is TGTGCCAGCAGTCCGAGGGGGGGAGGGACTGAAGCTTTCTTT. It specifies CASSPRGGGTEAFF.

The V gene is TRBV6-2 or TRBV6-3, the J gene TRBJ1-5, with D tentatively TRBD1 (5 bases). Germline V lookup: CDR1 MNHEY, CDR2 SVGEGT. The CDR3 is 17 residues long. Trimming took off 4 bases at V and 3 bases at J, with 19 bases between the two ends. The CDR3 sequence: CASSFSTGTLNNQPQHF. The CDR3 DNA sequence: TGTGCCAGCAGTTTCAGCACCGGGACTCTTAACAATCAGCCCCAGCATTTT.

The chain has TRBV11-3 and TRBJ1-1; D possibly corresponds to TRBD1 (5 bases). The CDR3 totals 15 residues. Germline lookup yields CDR1 SGHNT and CDR2 YENEEA. The ends were cut back, 1 base at V and 7 bases at J, with 16 bases in the middle. The CDR3 sequence is CASSLGSGQGDEAFF. CDR3 coding DNA: TGTGCCAGCAGCTTAGGTTCTGGGCAGGGCGATGAAGCTTTCTTT.

CDR3 in amino acids: CASSQDMTSGNNEQFF. The CDR3 DNA sequence: TGTGCCAGCAGCCAAGATATGACTAGCGGGAACAATGAGCAGTTCTTC. The rearrangement links TRBV4-2 to TRBJ2-1; 11 bases agree with TRBD2. Trimming at V came to 0 bases and at J to 5 bases, leaving 3 bases not matched to a gene. Germline V gives CDR1 LGHNA, CDR2 YNFKEQ. The CDR3 length is 16 residues.

The chain recombines TRBV13 with TRBJ1-1; unclear D gene. The V gene's germline CDR1 is PRHDT and CDR2 FYEKMQ (reference sequence). This CDR3 has 15 residues. Trimming took 1 base from V and 0 from J, leaving 9 bases between them. DNA for the CDR3: TGTGCCAGCAGCTTAGAAGGCGGTTTGAACACTGAAGCTTTCTTT. Translated, it gives CASSLEGGLNTEAFF.

The V and J genes are TRBV9 and TRBJ2-5, with TRBD2 as a possible D gene (5 bases). The ends were cut back, 4 bases at V and 4 bases at J, with 23 bases in the middle. Germline CDR1 reads SGDLS; CDR2 reads YYNGEE. This CDR3 has 17 amino acids. CDR3 sequence: CASSPRNRDFGRETQYF. The CDR3 DNA sequence: TGTGCCAGCAGCCCACGAAACCGGGATTTTGGGAGAGAGACCCAGTACTTC.

CDR3 loop: CASSRQSGQSQPYEQYF. The CDR3 DNA is TGTGCCAGCAGCCGGCAATCTGGACAGAGCCAACCCTACGAGCAGTACTTC. The chain employs TRBV4-2 and TRBJ2-7, with D maybe TRBD1 (6 bases). The length of the CDR3 is 17 residues. Between the trimmed V and J ends, which lost 4 bases and 2 bases, there was a span of 21 bases. From germline, CDR1 is LGHNA and CDR2 YNFKEQ.